What follows is one T cell receptor (beta chain) and its context. Antigen specificity is unknown. These data come from a study of regulatory and conventional T cells in RAG deficiency. Overall study findings and caveats: Compared with controls, unique Treg TCR beta sequences dropped roughly 94-fold in Omenn syndrome and CID/AS.

Here immunoSEQ multiplex PCR was the method, and the copy in TCRdb shows in-frame clones only, minus some. The sample has more than 8,500 clones, around 94% seen once. Blood CD4+ CD25-low CD127-high conventional T cells supplied the genomic DNA template. V gave up 7 bases and J gave up 0 bases, with 7 bases separating them. This CDR3 spans 13 amino acids. Germline loops: CDR1 SQVTM, CDR2 ANQGSEA. The chain combines TRBV29-1 with TRBJ2-6; D gene uncertain. Sequencing was performed on CD4+ effector T cells sorted from blood. The TCR comes from a human donor with RAG deficiency presenting as severe combined immunodeficiency. The CDR3 sequence is CSARNSGANVLTF. The CDR3 DNA sequence: TGCAGCGCGCGAAACTCTGGGGCCAACGTCCTGACTTTC.